The next 8 T cell receptor beta chains were all read from a single sample in a study of CD8 T cells in cerebrospinal fluid in Alzheimer's disease. After re-calling the 10x single-cell sequencing reads, TCRdb lists one entry per CDR3 protein, DNA absent. This specimen shows about 490 distinct CDR3 sequences; the ten leading clones hold 35% to 45%. The source material was cerebrospinal fluid. The receptors come from a human donor with Parkinson's disease.

This clonotype is called large (0.1 to 1%) based on its frequency. The V and J genes are TRBV5-1 and TRBJ2-1. The germline V gene encodes CDR1 SGHRS and CDR2 YFSETQ. The CDR3 contains 16 residues. The CDR3 loop is CASSLDGYSAYNEQFF.

According to its frequency, this clonotype is medium-sized. The CDR3 spells CASSSNWGGTYEQYF. The V call is TRBV5-1, the J call TRBJ2-7; no DNA is available, so the TRBD1 call from TCRdb remains unchecked. CDR3 length equals 15 residues. The germline V gene has CDR1 SGHRS and CDR2 YFSETQ.

Considering frequency, this clonotype is medium-sized (0.01 to 0.1%). The rearrangement links TRBV27 to TRBJ1-4; TCRdb lists TRBD1, though no DNA is available to test this call. The CDR3 covers 15 residues. In germline, CDR1 is MNHEY, CDR2 SMNVEV (reference sequence). The CDR3 loop is CASSLSGTDGEKLFF.

This clonotype is called medium-sized (0.01 to 0.1%) based on its frequency. This chain joins TRBV20-1 and TRBJ2-2. The germline V gene encodes CDR1 DFQATT and CDR2 SNEGSKA (reference sequence). CDR3 length: 13 residues. This CDR3 reads CSARDRGGGELFF.

Judged by frequency, this clonotype is medium-sized (0.01 to 0.1%). J is TRBJ1-2 and V is TRBV30; TCRdb's D call of TRBD1 is untestable without DNA. The germline CDR1 and CDR2 sequences are GTSNPN and SVGIG (reference sequence). The CDR3 runs to 12 residues. The CDR3 spells CAWSPQGHGYTF. Together with reference TRBV30 and TRBJ1-2, the CDR3 gives the full variable domain: SQTIHQWPATLVQPVGSPLSLECTVEGTSNPNLYWYRQAAGRGLQLLFYSVGIGQISSEVPQNLSASRPQDRQFILSSKKLLLSDSGFYLCAWSPQGHGYTFGSGTRLTVV.

Frequency places this clonotype as medium-sized (0.01 to 0.1%). The gene calls are TRBV9 and TRBJ1-4; as DNA is missing, the TRBD1 call by TCRdb cannot be tested. The CDR3 extends over 14 amino acids. Germline-derived CDR1 and CDR2 are SGDLS and YYNGEE. CDR3 region: CASSEGTGNEKLFF. The full variable domain, its missing parts supplied by reference TRBV9 and TRBJ1-4, is DSGVTQTPKHLITATGQRVTLRCSPRSGDLSVYWYQQSLDQGLQFLIQYYNGEERAKGNILERFSAQQFPDLHSELNLSSLELGDSALYFCASSEGTGNEKLFFGSGTQLSVL.

This clonotype is medium-sized by frequency. This rearrangement joins TRBV7-9 to TRBJ1-1; the D call of TRBD1 rests on TCRdb alone, since no DNA is present to check it. This CDR3 has 14 residues. Germline V gives CDR1 SEHNR, CDR2 FQNEAQ (reference sequence). CDR3 sequence: CAGKVGAASTEAFF.

According to its frequency, this clonotype is medium-sized. The V and J genes are TRBV5-1 and TRBJ1-1. Germline V gene sequence: CDR1 SGHRS, CDR2 YFSETQ. The CDR3 loop spans 13 amino acids. CDR3 amino acids: CASTGRANTEAFF.